This record looks at one T cell receptor beta chain sequence and its context. This sample stems from a study of blood T cell repertoires in COVID-19. Whole-study context: Donors in the United States, Italy and Spain gave samples during acute or convalescent COVID-19. In each case, the material was cDNA or gDNA derived from T cells, B-cell-depleted T cells, or PBMCs.

This table comes from immunoSEQ multiplex PCR, and its TCRdb copy is limited to in-frame clones, with some not included. The sample includes roughly 98,000 clones, around 85% of them seen just once. CDR3 length: 16 amino acids. Germline lookup yields CDR1 MNHEY and CDR2 SVGEGT. V gave up 4 bases and J gave up 3 bases; unmatched junction bases: 8. This TCR was sampled from a woman in her 70s with active or convalescent COVID-19. This chain links TRBV6-2 or TRBV6-3 with TRBJ2-7, with TRBD1 matching over 11 bases. Sequencing was done on a sample of peripheral blood. The CDR3 nucleotides read TGTGCCAGCAGTTTCACCCGGGACAGGGGGTACTACGAGCAGTACTTC. Its translation is CASSFTRDRGYYEQYF.